Below are 24 T cell receptor beta chains sequenced from a single sample in a study of identical twins. TCRdb re-called the 5' RACE reads through MiXCR, storing one row per CDR3 protein. The table records about 220,000 distinct CDR3 sequences, 6.5% of them present only once. These data were also reused for a study on T cells expressing NK-cell markers.

What was sequenced was CD8+ T cells sorted from blood. All receptors derive from a woman between 18 and 29 years old in good health.

This clonotype was detected only a few times. This chain joins TRBV6-5 and TRBJ2-1; D may correspond to TRBD1 or TRBD2 (5 bases each). The germline V and J ends were trimmed by 0 bases and 1 base, with 19 bases remaining between them. CDR3 length equals 19 residues. Per germline, CDR1 MNHEY and CDR2 SVGAGI. This chain's CDR3 is CASSYSIRDPGRSYNEQFF. For the CDR3, the DNA is TGTGCCAGCAGTTACTCGATTCGGGACCCGGGGCGGTCCTACAATGAGCAGTTCTTC.

The sample holds a few counts of this clonotype. The V gene is TRBV6-1, the J gene TRBJ2-3; D remains ambiguous. V was shortened by 3 bases and J by 3 bases, with 7 bases between the two germline ends. The CDR3 spans 13 residues. CDR1 and CDR2 from the germline V gene are MNHNS and SASEGT. The CDR3 DNA is TGTGCCAGCAGTGATTTCGGAACAGATACGCAGTATTTT. It translates to CASSDFGTDTQYF.

This clonotype has just a few counts. V is TRBV14 and J is TRBJ2-5; unclear D gene. Germline loops: CDR1 SGHDN, CDR2 FVKESK. This CDR3 comprises 13 residues. V was shortened by 0 bases and J by 7 bases, with 9 bases between the two germline ends. In DNA, the CDR3 is TGTGCCAGCAGCCAAGATCCCTCCGTGACCCAGTACTTC. Its protein is CASSQDPSVTQYF.

There are a few counts of this clonotype. The chain has TRBV12-3 or TRBV12-4 and TRBJ1-1; no reliable D call. V lost 6 bases and J 3 bases, leaving 20 bases between the germline ends. The CDR3 has 16 amino acids. The CDR3 loop is CASSFSPPRAYTEAFF. In DNA form, the CDR3 reads TGTGCCAGCAGCTTCTCCCCGCCTAGGGCCTACACTGAAGCTTTCTTT.

The chain combines TRBV30 with TRBJ2-6; 11 nucleotides agree with TRBD2. This CDR3 spans 17 amino acids. The J segment lost 0 bases and the V segment lost 8 bases, leaving 9 bases of the junction unmatched. CDR1 is GTSNPN and CDR2 is SVGIG in the germline V gene (reference sequence). The CDR3 DNA is TGTGCCAGGGGACTAGCGGACCGAGACTCTGGGGCCAACGTCCTGACTTTC. Translated: CARGLADRDSGANVLTF.

The J gene is TRBJ1-1, the V gene TRBV13; perhaps TRBD1 as D (5 bases). V was trimmed by 8 bases and J by 5 bases, leaving 9 bases between them. The CDR3 length is 11 residues. Looked up from germline, CDR1 is PRHDT and CDR2 is FYEKMQ (reference sequence). CDR3 amino acids: CASAGRTEAFF. The CDR3 bases are TGTGCCAGCGCGGGGCGGACTGAAGCTTTCTTT.

This clonotype appeared a few times. The chain employs TRBV19 and TRBJ1-1; D is uncertain. V lost 5 bases, J lost 3 bases, and 16 bases lay in between. The germline V gene has CDR1 LNHDA and CDR2 SQIVND (reference sequence). This CDR3 is 15 amino acids long. The CDR3 here is CASSPLSGAHTEAFF. The CDR3 DNA reads TGTGCCAGTAGTCCCCTTTCTGGAGCACACACTGAAGCTTTCTTT.

This clonotype was observed a few times. The J gene is TRBJ2-1, the V gene TRBV11-2; weak D call: TRBD2 (5 bases). This CDR3 is built from 18 residues. The germline V gene encodes CDR1 SGHAT and CDR2 FQNNGV. Trimming left V 1 base short and J 4 bases short, with 20 bases between. CDR3 loop: CASSLGAISGLSYNEQFF. The CDR3 DNA follows: TGTGCCAGCAGCTTAGGAGCCATAAGCGGACTTAGTTACAATGAGCAGTTCTTC.

This clonotype was detected a few times. The chain links TRBV6-5 to TRBJ2-7; D not certain. Germline loops: CDR1 MNHEY, CDR2 SVGAGI. The CDR3 sequence is 14 residues long. V was pared by 0 bases and J by 0 bases, with 6 bases between. DNA of the CDR3: TGTGCCAGCAGTTACTCGAAAGACTCCTACGAGCAGTACTTC. The encoded protein is CASSYSKDSYEQYF.

This clonotype was counted only a few times. The CDR3 DNA reads TGTGCCAGCAGGGCCGGGACAGGGGCCTCCTACGAGCAGTACTTC. It specifies CASRAGTGASYEQYF. J is TRBJ2-7 and V is TRBV5-6, with 10 nucleotides matching TRBD1. The germline gives CDR1 SGHDT, CDR2 YYEEEE. There are 15 residues in the CDR3. V lost 5 bases, J lost 0 bases, and 5 bases stayed unmatched.

The genes are TRBV12-3 or TRBV12-4 and TRBJ2-3; the D gene could be TRBD1 or TRBD2 (5 bases each). The V end lost 8 bases, the J end lost 2 bases, and 11 bases lay between the germline ends. This CDR3 has 13 amino acids. The CDR3 spells CASLTGLTDTQYF. DNA for the CDR3: TGTGCCAGCCTGACGGGGCTCACAGATACGCAGTATTTT.

This clonotype came up a few times. The chain combines TRBV9 with TRBJ1-2; D remains unclear. The CDR3 sequence is 19 residues long. Germline lookup yields CDR1 SGDLS and CDR2 YYNGEE. Trimming pared 0 bases from V and 0 bases from J, leaving 21 bases between. The CDR3 DNA reads as TGTGCCAGCAGCGTAGCTGGAGGATCCACTAACCTAGCTAACTATGGCTACACCTTC. It translates to CASSVAGGSTNLANYGYTF.

This chain connects TRBV19 to TRBJ1-1; D gene uncertain. V dropped 3 bases and J dropped 0 bases, with 14 bases sitting between them. The CDR3 is 16 amino acids. From germline, CDR1 is LNHDA and CDR2 SQIVND (reference sequence). The CDR3 reads CASSIVLGYMNTEAFF. In DNA form, the CDR3 reads TGTGCCAGTAGTATCGTGTTGGGGTACATGAACACTGAAGCTTTCTTT. The variable domain in full, completed from reference TRBV19 and TRBJ1-1, reads DGGITQSPKYLFRKEGQNVTLSCEQNLNHDAMYWYRQDPGQGLRLIYYSQIVNDFQKGDIAEGYSVSREKKESFPLTVTSAQKNPTAFYLCASSIVLGYMNTEAFFGQGTRLTVV.

In this sample, this clonotype turned up a few times. This chain uses TRBV20-1 with TRBJ2-7, with a weak D call TRBD2 (6 bases). The ends were cut back, 1 base at V and 5 bases at J, with 18 bases in the middle. The CDR3 covers 15 residues. Germline values: CDR1 DFQATT, CDR2 SNEGSKA (reference sequence). The CDR3 protein is CSARGTNEFYHEQYF. In nucleotides, the CDR3 is TGCAGTGCTAGAGGGACTAATGAGTTTTACCACGAGCAGTACTTC.

This clonotype was found a few times. The rearrangement joins TRBV7-8 to TRBJ2-2; 7 bases are a match to TRBD1. In germline, CDR1 is SGHVS, CDR2 FQNEAQ. CDR3 length equals 15 residues. V was clipped by 5 bases and J by 4 bases; unmatched bases: 7. The CDR3: CASSTWDSATGELFF. The CDR3 bases are TGTGCCAGCAGCACGTGGGACAGCGCCACCGGGGAGCTGTTTTTT.

This clonotype was recorded many times. The chain links TRBV5-6 to TRBJ2-5, with TRBD1 identical over 8 bases. V lost 2 bases, J lost 5 bases, and 2 bases stayed unmatched. CDR1 SGHDT and CDR2 YYEEEE come from the germline V gene. The CDR3 contains 13 residues. Here the CDR3 reads CASSLTGGETQYF. CDR3 bases: TGTGCCAGCAGCTTAACAGGGGGGGAGACCCAGTACTTC.

The gene calls are TRBV5-1 and TRBJ2-7; possibly TRBD1 for D (5 bases). From germline, CDR1 is SGHRS and CDR2 YFSETQ. The CDR3 runs to 16 residues. V was pared by 7 bases and J by 7 bases, with 27 bases between. The CDR3 coding sequence is TGCGCCAGCGGGCCCAAGCCGGCCAGGGTCGCGGAGGAGCAGTACTTC. This encodes CASGPKPARVAEEQYF.

This clonotype has just a few counts. The CDR3 reads CASLRTMGYEQYF. CDR3 coding DNA: TGTGCCTCACTCCGGACTATGGGCTACGAGCAGTACTTC. This chain uses TRBV30 with TRBJ2-7, with D perhaps TRBD2 (6 bases). The CDR3 has 13 amino acids. Trimming removed 7 bases from V and 3 bases from J, with 16 bases in between. The germline V gene has CDR1 GTSNPN and CDR2 SVGIG (reference sequence).

This clonotype was found many times. V usage is TRBV15 and J usage is TRBJ2-5, with no clear D. V was pared by 8 bases and J by 3 bases, with 13 bases between. Germline CDR1 LNHNV, CDR2 YYDKDF (reference sequence). CDR3 length equals 13 residues. The CDR3 protein is CATRKHTEETQYF. CDR3 bases: TGTGCCACCCGTAAACACACCGAAGAGACCCAGTACTTC. The whole variable domain, filled in from reference TRBV15 and TRBJ2-5, reads DAMVIQNPRYQVTQFGKPVTLSCSQTLNHNVMYWYQQKSSQAPKLLFHYYDKDFNNEADTPDNFQSRRPNTSFCFLDIRSPGLGDTAMYLCATRKHTEETQYFGPGTRLLVL.

J is TRBJ2-3 and V is TRBV20-1, with D uncertain. The germline CDR1 and CDR2 sequences are DFQATT and SNEGSKA (reference sequence). This CDR3 has 15 residues. V was cut by 7 bases and J by 1 base, with 18 bases left in between. In nucleotides, the CDR3 is TGCAGTGTTCAACAAATCAAAACTGGCACAGATACGCAGTATTTT. Amino acid sequence: CSVQQIKTGTDTQYF.

The chain has TRBV5-1 and TRBJ1-1, with D tentatively TRBD1 (5 bases). The germline V and J ends were trimmed by 5 bases and 1 base, with 9 bases remaining between them. The CDR3 covers 13 residues. Germline CDR1 SGHRS, CDR2 YFSETQ. The CDR3 reads CASRAGQNTEAFF. CDR3 sequence (DNA): TGCGCCAGCAGAGCAGGGCAGAACACTGAAGCTTTCTTT.

This clonotype was detected many times. The chain has TRBV6-5 and TRBJ2-7; the D gene is possibly TRBD2 (6 bases). The germline V and J ends were trimmed by 2 bases and 3 bases, with 11 bases remaining between them. Germline-derived CDR1 and CDR2 are MNHEY and SVGAGI. The CDR3 contains 14 residues. DNA of the CDR3: TGTGCCAGCAGTTACACGGGCGGGATCTACGAGCAGTACTTC. Amino acids: CASSYTGGIYEQYF.

This clonotype has at least ten counts. The genes are TRBV12-3 or TRBV12-4 and TRBJ2-5; 10 bases are a match to TRBD2. The length of the CDR3 is 14 residues. The V and J ends lost 1 base and 4 bases, in that order; junction bases with no gene match: 0. CDR3 nucleotide sequence: TGTGCCAGCAGTTTAGGACTAGCGGGAGAGACCCAGTACTTC. It is translated as CASSLGLAGETQYF.

CDR3: CASRFGLNYGYTF. CDR3 in DNA: TGTGCCAGCAGATTTGGGCTTAACTATGGCTACACCTTC. V usage is TRBV27 and J usage is TRBJ1-2; D call uncertain. The CDR3 runs 13 residues. Germline CDR1 MNHEY, CDR2 SMNVEV (reference sequence). V was clipped by 6 bases and J by 1 base, with 9 bases between them.